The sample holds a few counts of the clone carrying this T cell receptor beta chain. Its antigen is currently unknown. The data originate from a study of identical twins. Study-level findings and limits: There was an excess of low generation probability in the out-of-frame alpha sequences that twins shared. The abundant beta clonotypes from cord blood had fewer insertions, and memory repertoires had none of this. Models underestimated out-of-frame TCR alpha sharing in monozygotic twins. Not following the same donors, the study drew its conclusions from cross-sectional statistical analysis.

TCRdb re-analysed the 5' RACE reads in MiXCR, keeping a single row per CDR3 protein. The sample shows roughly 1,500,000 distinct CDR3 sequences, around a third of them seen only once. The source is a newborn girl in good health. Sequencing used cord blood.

As DNA, the CDR3 is TGTGCCAGCAGCTTCCGGGACAGGGAATACAATGAGCAGTTCTTC. It encodes CASSFRDREYNEQFF. V and J are TRBV7-8 and TRBJ2-1, with TRBD1 matching 9 bases. With 3 bases clipped from V and 4 bases from J, the junction kept 4 bases outside the gene matches. Germline lookup yields CDR1 SGHVS and CDR2 FQNEAQ. CDR3 length: 15 amino acids.